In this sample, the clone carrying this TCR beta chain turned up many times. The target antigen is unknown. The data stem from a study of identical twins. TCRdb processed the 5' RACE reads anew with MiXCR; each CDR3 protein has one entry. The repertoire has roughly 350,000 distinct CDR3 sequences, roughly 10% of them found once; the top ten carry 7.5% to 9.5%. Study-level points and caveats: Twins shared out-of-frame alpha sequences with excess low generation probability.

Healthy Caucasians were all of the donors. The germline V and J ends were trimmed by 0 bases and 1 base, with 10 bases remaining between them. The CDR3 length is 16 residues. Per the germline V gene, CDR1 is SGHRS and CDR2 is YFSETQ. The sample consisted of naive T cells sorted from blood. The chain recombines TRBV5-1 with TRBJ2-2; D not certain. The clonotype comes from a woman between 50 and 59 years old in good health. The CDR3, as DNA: TGCGCCAGCAGCTTGGCCGGTCGTAGGAACACCGGGGAGCTGTTTTTT. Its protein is CASSLAGRRNTGELFF.